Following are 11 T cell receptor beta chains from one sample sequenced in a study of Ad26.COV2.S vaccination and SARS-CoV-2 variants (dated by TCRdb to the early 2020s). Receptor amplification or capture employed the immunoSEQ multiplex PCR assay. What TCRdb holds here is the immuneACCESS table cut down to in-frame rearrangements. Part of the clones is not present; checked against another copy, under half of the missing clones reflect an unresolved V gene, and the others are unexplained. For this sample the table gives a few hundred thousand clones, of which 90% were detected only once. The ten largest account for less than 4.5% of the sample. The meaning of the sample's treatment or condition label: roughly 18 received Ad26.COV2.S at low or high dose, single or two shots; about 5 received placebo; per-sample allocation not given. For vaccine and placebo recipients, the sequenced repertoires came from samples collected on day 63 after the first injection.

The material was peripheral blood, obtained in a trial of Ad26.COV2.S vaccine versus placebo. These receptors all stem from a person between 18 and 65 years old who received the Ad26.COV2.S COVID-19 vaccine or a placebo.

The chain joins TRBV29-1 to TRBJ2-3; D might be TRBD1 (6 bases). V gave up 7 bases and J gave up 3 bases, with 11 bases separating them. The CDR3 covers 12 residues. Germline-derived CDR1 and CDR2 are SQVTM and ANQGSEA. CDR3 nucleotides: TGCAGCGCGGGACACGGAACAGATACGCAGTATTTT. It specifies CSAGHGTDTQYF.

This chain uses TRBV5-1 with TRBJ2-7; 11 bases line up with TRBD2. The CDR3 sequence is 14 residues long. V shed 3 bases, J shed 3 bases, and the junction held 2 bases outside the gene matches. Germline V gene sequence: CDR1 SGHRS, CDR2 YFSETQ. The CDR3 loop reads CASSSLAGDYEQYF. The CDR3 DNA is TGCGCCAGCAGCTCACTAGCGGGGGACTACGAGCAGTACTTC.

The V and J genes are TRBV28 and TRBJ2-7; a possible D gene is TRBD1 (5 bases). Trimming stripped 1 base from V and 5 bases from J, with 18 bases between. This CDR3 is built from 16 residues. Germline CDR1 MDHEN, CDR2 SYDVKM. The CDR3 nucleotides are TGTGCCAGCAGTTTATTGGCCTGGGGCAGGCGGAACGAGCAGTACTTC. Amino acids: CASSLLAWGRRNEQYF.

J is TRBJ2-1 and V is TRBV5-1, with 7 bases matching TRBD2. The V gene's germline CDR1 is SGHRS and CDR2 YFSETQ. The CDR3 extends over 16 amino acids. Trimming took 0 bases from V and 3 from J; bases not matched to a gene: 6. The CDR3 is CASSLVVGGRYNEQFF. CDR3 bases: TGCGCCAGCAGCTTGGTGGTGGGAGGGCGCTACAATGAGCAGTTCTTC.

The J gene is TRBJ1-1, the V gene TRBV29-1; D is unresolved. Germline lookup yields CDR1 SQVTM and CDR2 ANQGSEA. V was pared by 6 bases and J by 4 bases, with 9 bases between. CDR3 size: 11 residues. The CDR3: CSVLGVTEAFF. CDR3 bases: TGCAGCGTCCTCGGGGTCACTGAAGCTTTCTTT.

As DNA, the CDR3 is TGTGCCAGCAGCCCCTGGACTAGCGGGAGGGAAGAGACCCAGTACTTC. Amino acid sequence: CASSPWTSGREETQYF. The V and J genes are TRBV7-9 and TRBJ2-5, with TRBD2 identical over 15 bases. The V gene end was trimmed by 5 bases and the J gene end by 3 bases; junction bases not matched to a gene: 4. This CDR3 has 16 amino acids. Germline V lookup: CDR1 SEHNR, CDR2 FQNEAQ (reference sequence).

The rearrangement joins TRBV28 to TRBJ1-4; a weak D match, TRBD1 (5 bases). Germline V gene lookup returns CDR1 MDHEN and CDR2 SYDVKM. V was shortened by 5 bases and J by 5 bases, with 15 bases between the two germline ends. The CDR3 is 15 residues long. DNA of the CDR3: TGTGCCAGCAGTGCGCCACAGGCGGGGAATGAAAAACTGTTTTTT. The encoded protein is CASSAPQAGNEKLFF.

The CDR3 bases are TGTGCCAGCAGCGTAGTAGGTGAGCAGTACTTC. Protein: CASSVVGEQYF. The chain links TRBV9 to TRBJ2-7; D is uncertain. Per the germline V gene, CDR1 is SGDLS and CDR2 is YYNGEE. CDR3 length: 11 residues. V lost 0 bases and J 7 bases, leaving 5 bases between the germline ends.

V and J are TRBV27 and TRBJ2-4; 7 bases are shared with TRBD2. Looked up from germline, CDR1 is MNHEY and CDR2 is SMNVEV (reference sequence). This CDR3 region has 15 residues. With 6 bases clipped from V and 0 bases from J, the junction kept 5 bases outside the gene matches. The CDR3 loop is CASSRIAGAKNIQYF. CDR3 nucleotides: TGTGCCAGCAGCCGCATAGCGGGAGCCAAAAACATTCAGTACTTC.

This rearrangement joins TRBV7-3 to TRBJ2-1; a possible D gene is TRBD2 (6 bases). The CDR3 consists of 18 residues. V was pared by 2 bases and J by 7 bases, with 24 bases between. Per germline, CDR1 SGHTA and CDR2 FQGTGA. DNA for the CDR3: TGTGCCAGCAGCTTAGTAGAGTGGGGCGGAGGGTTAGATAATGAGCAGTTCTTC. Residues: CASSLVEWGGGLDNEQFF.

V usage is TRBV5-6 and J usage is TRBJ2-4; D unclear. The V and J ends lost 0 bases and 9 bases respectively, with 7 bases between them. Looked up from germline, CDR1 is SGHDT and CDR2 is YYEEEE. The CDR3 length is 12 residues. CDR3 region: CASSLAQSIQYF. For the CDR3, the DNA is TGTGCCAGCAGCTTGGCCCAATCCATTCAGTACTTC.